This paragraph reports one TCR beta chain. Antigen unknown. These data originate in a study of blood T cells in healthy people across ages. Across the study: Per every two T cells, about one barcoded beta molecule was captured by template switching. Study-level results: Investigators viewed diversity estimates from one million T cells as underestimates, the study reported. Across the age range, TCR beta diversity per million T cells fell in a roughly linear way.

The length of the CDR3 is 20 residues. Per germline, CDR1 MNHEY and CDR2 SMNVEV (reference sequence). V was pared by 4 bases and J by 0 bases, with 22 bases between. Next came a second PCR, run for about 6 to 12 cycles, which used a sample-barcoded 5' primer along with a J-beta primer mix. All cDNA molecules were each tagged by a template-switch adaptor with 12 random nucleotides. TCRdb processed the 5' RACE reads anew with MiXCR; each CDR3 protein has one entry. The sample yields over a million distinct CDR3 sequences, around 59% seen once. The TCR originated in a man aged 18 to 29 in good health. This chain joins TRBV27 and TRBJ2-6; perhaps TRBD2 as D (5 bases). Sequenced: blood. The CDR3 bases are TGTGCCAGCAGTTATCGGGGTTCTAGGCGGCGTATCTCTGGGGCCAACGTCCTGACTTTC. Residues: CASSYRGSRRRISGANVLTF.